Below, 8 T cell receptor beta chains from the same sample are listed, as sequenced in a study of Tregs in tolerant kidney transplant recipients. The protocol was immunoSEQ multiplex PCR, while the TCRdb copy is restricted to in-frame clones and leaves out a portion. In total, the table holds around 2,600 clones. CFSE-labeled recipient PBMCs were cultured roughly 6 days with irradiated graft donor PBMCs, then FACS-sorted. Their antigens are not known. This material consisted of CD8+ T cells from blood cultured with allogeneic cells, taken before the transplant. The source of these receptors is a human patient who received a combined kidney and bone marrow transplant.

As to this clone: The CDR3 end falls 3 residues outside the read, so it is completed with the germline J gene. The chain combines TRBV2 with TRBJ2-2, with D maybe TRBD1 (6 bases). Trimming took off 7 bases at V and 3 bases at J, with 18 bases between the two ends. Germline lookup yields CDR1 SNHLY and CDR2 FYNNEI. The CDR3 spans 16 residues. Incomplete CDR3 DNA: TGTGCCAGCATTACAGGGAGTATTGCGTACACCGGGGAG. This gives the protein CASITGSIAYTGE. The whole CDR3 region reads CASITGSIAYTGELFF.

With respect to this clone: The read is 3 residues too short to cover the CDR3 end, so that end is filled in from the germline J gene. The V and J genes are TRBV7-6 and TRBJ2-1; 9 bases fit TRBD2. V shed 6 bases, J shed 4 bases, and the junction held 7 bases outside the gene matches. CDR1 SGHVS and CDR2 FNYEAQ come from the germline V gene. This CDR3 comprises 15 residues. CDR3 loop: CASSSGLAYYNEQFF. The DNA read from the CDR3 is TGTGCCAGCAGTTCCGGACTAGCGTATTACAATGAG.

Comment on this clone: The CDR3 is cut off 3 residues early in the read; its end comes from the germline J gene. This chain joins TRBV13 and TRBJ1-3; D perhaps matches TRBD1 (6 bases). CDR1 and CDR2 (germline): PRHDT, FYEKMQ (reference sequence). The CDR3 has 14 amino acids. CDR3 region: CPAYGDTPSSTIYF. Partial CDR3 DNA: TGTCCGGCCTACGGGGACACCCCCAGCAGCACC.

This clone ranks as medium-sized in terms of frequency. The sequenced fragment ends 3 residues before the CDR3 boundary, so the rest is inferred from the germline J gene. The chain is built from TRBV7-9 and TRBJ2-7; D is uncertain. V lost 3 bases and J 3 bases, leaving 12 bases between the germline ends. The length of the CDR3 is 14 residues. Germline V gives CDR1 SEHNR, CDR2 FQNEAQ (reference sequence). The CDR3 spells CASSFGPGYYEQYF. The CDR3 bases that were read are TGTGCCAGCAGCTTCGGTCCCGGGTACTACGAG.

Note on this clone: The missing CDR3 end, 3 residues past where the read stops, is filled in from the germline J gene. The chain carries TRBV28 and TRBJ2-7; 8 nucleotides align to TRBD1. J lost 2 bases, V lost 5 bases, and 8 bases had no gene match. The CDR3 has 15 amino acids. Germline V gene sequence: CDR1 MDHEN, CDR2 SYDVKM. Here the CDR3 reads CASSPLRTGTYEQYF. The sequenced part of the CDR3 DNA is TGTGCCAGCAGTCCCCTCCGGACAGGGACCTACGAG.

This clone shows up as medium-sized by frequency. The chain's CDR3 is CASKIGLADNEQFF. CDR3 DNA (partial): TGTGCCAGTAAAATCGGACTAGCGGACAATGAG. V is TRBV19 and J is TRBJ2-1; 10 nucleotides agree with TRBD2. The missing CDR3 end, 3 residues past where the read stops, is filled in from the germline J gene. Germline CDR1 reads LNHDA; CDR2 reads SQIVND (reference sequence). V trimming: 7 bases; J trimming: 5 bases; junction bases outside the gene matches: 5. This CDR3 has 14 amino acids.

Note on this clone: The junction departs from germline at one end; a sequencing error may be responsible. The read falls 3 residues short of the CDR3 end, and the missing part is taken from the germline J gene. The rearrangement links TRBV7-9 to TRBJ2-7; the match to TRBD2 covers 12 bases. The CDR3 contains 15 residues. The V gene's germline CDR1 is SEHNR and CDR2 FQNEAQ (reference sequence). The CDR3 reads CVSSSTSGGSYEQYF. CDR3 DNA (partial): TGTGTCAGCAGCTCGACTAGCGGGGGATCCTACGAG.

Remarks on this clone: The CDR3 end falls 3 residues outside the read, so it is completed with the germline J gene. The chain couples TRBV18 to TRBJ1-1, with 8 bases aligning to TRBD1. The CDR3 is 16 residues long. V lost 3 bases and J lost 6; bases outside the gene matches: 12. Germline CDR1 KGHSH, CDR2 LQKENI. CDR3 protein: CASSPTPSARGPEAFF. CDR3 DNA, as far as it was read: TGTGCCAGCTCACCTACGCCTTCGGCCAGGGGGCCTGAA. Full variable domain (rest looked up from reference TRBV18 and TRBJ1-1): NAGVMQNPRHLVRRRGQEARLRCSPMKGHSHVYWYRQLPEEGLKFMVYLQKENIIDESGMPKERFSAEFPKEGPSILRIQQVVRGDSAAYFCASSPTPSARGPEAFFGQGTRLTVV.